The 18 T cell receptor beta chains below all came from one sample that was sequenced in a study of T-cell reconstitution after alpha-beta-depleted transplantation in children. The TCRbeta library was prepared with unique molecular identifiers. From the PCR reads, TCRdb called clonotypes with MiXCR, one entry per CDR3 protein. The sample records about 360,000 distinct CDR3 sequences, about an eighth being singletons. The sample consisted of PBMCs, taken from the stem cell graft. The receptors were gathered from a human donor who donated a stem cell graft to a child with Fanconi anemia.

This clonotype was observed many times. The chain has TRBV20-1 and TRBJ2-3; 9 bases line up with TRBD1. V lost 6 bases, J lost 3 bases, and 7 bases stayed unmatched. Germline CDR1 DFQATT, CDR2 SNEGSKA (reference sequence). The CDR3 has 14 amino acids. Written as DNA, the CDR3 is TGCAGTGCAGTGGGACAGGGAGGAACAGATACGCAGTATTTT. Amino acids: CSAVGQGGTDTQYF.

Ten or more counts support this clonotype. V and J are TRBV4-3 and TRBJ2-5, with TRBD1 as a possible D gene (6 bases). CDR3 length: 14 amino acids. The V and J ends lost 4 bases and 2 bases respectively, with 11 bases between them. The germline V gene encodes CDR1 LGHNA and CDR2 YSLEER. Here the CDR3 DNA reads TGCGCCAGCAGCCGAGACAGGTTTCAAGAGACCCAGTACTTC. Amino acid sequence: CASSRDRFQETQYF.

At least ten counts were recorded for this clonotype. This rearrangement joins TRBV5-1 to TRBJ2-2; D unclear. Germline V gene sequence: CDR1 SGHRS, CDR2 YFSETQ. Trimming took off 4 bases at V and 1 base at J, with 14 bases between the two ends. CDR3 length equals 16 residues. CDR3 region: CASSPRTDWNTGELFF. The CDR3 DNA reads as TGCGCCAGCAGCCCTAGAACCGACTGGAACACCGGGGAGCTGTTTTTT.

J is TRBJ2-7 and V is TRBV4-2; D unclear. The CDR3 sequence is 16 residues long. The V and J ends lost 0 bases and 0 bases respectively, with 12 bases between them. Germline assignment: CDR1 LGHNA and CDR2 YNFKEQ. The CDR3 here is CASSQDHSAASYEQYF. The CDR3 DNA reads TGTGCCAGCAGCCAAGATCATTCCGCAGCCTCCTACGAGCAGTACTTC.

This clonotype showed up many times. The chain is built from TRBV27 and TRBJ1-2; TRBD1 might be the D (5 bases). The CDR3 has 16 residues. CDR1 is MNHEY, CDR2 SMNVEV, per germline (reference sequence). Trimming pared 0 bases from V and 3 bases from J, leaving 14 bases between. The CDR3 sequence is CASSLSPSGFYYGYTF. Here the CDR3 DNA reads TGTGCCAGCAGTTTATCCCCCTCAGGGTTCTACTATGGCTACACCTTC.

This clonotype was observed many times. The V and J genes are TRBV6-2 or TRBV6-3 and TRBJ2-5, with no clear D. This CDR3 has 12 amino acids. Germline V gives CDR1 MNHEY, CDR2 SVGEGT. Trimming shortened V by 5 bases and J by 5 bases, and 9 bases separated the two germline ends. DNA for the CDR3: TGTGCCAGCAGTACCCCCAGCGAGACCCAGTACTTC. The encoded protein is CASSTPSETQYF.

The table lists this clonotype with a few counts. The V gene is TRBV5-4, the J gene TRBJ2-2; D is unclear. In germline, CDR1 is SGHNT, CDR2 YYREEE (reference sequence). Trimming cost V 2 bases and J 1 base, with 12 bases left between them. There are 16 residues in the CDR3. CDR3 in amino acids: CASSFLWDRNTGELFF. DNA of the CDR3: TGTGCCAGCAGCTTCTTGTGGGATCGGAACACCGGGGAGCTGTTTTTT.

The chain combines TRBV11-2 with TRBJ1-6, with 7 bases that match TRBD1. CDR3 length: 16 amino acids. Germline loops: CDR1 SGHAT, CDR2 FQNNGV. J was trimmed by 9 bases and V by 0 bases; bases with no gene match: 8. The CDR3 is CASSLDGQVTSSPLHF. CDR3 in DNA: TGTGCCAGCAGCTTAGACGGACAGGTTACGTCTTCACCCCTCCACTTT.

This clonotype was counted between two and nine times. The chain has TRBV7-2 and TRBJ2-1; no definite D call. Germline V CDR1 and CDR2: SGHTA, FQGNSA. V dropped 3 bases and J dropped 3 bases, with 21 bases sitting between them. The CDR3 runs to 18 residues. CDR3 coding DNA: TGTGCCAGCAGCTTTGGGCAGGACCCAACAAAAATCTACAATGAGCAGTTCTTC. Translation: CASSFGQDPTKIYNEQFF.

The table lists this clonotype with a few counts. The chain carries TRBV18 and TRBJ1-2; TRBD1 might be the D (5 bases). This CDR3 contains 17 residues. Trimming took 2 bases from V and 2 from J, leaving 18 bases between them. In germline, CDR1 is KGHSH, CDR2 LQKENI. The CDR3 reads CASSPIRGRLDNYGYTF. CDR3 in DNA: TGTGCCAGCTCACCAATAAGGGGCCGACTGGACAACTATGGCTACACCTTC.

As for this clonotype: This CDR3 is missing its conserved last phenylalanine or tryptophan, likely due to a read error. The chain has TRBV5-1 and TRBJ1-1; TRBD1 agrees at 9 bases. The germline gives CDR1 SGHRS, CDR2 YFSETQ. The CDR3 runs 14 residues. With 2 bases clipped from V and 11 bases from J, the junction kept 10 bases outside the gene matches. Here the CDR3 reads CASSLGTGNSAAFS. The CDR3 DNA is TGCGCCAGCAGCTTAGGGACAGGGAATTCTGCGGCTTTCTCT.

The chain combines TRBV6-1 with TRBJ2-2, with D unresolved. Trimming stripped 4 bases from V and 1 base from J, with 7 bases between. CDR3 length: 14 amino acids. CDR1 is MNHNS, CDR2 SASEGT, per germline. CDR3 in amino acids: CASSVQWNTGELFF. The CDR3 coding sequence is TGTGCCAGCAGTGTGCAGTGGAACACCGGGGAGCTGTTTTTT.

This clonotype was detected many times. The chain couples TRBV20-1 to TRBJ2-3; D remains unclear. The CDR3 has 14 residues. Germline values: CDR1 DFQATT, CDR2 SNEGSKA (reference sequence). V lost 3 bases, J lost 1 base, and 11 bases lay in between. Here the CDR3 DNA reads TGCAGTGCTAGTGGTGGTCTGGGCACAGATACGCAGTATTTT. Translated: CSASGGLGTDTQYF.

In its sample, this clonotype was seen a few times. The chain employs TRBV20-1 and TRBJ1-5; possibly TRBD1 for D (6 bases). Looked up from germline, CDR1 is DFQATT and CDR2 is SNEGSKA (reference sequence). The CDR3 sequence is 19 residues long. V was trimmed by 4 bases and J by 0 bases, leaving 25 bases between them. The CDR3 region is CSATNPQQGPPNSNQPQHF. DNA of the CDR3: TGCAGTGCTACCAACCCCCAACAGGGACCCCCAAATAGCAATCAGCCCCAGCATTTT.

The chain couples TRBV27 to TRBJ2-1; 9 bases match TRBD2. This CDR3 is 16 amino acids long. The germline V gene encodes CDR1 MNHEY and CDR2 SMNVEV (reference sequence). Trimming cost V 3 bases and J 1 base; bases outside gene matches: 4. CDR3 residues: CASSFSSGESYNEQFF. The CDR3 bases are TGTGCCAGCAGTTTTTCTAGCGGGGAGTCCTACAATGAGCAGTTCTTC.

V usage is TRBV3-1 and J usage is TRBJ2-1; 9 bases align to TRBD1. Germline V CDR1 and CDR2: LGHDT, YNNKEL (reference sequence). Losses at the gene ends were 5 bases for V and 10 bases for J; bases not matched to a gene: 18. The CDR3 extends over 17 amino acids. The CDR3 coding sequence is TGTGCCAGCAGCTTACAATATCCGGGACAGGGAGGGGAAGAGCAGTTCTTC. It specifies CASSLQYPGQGGEEQFF.

The CDR3 spells CASTLTGGEYNEQFF. CDR3 bases: TGTGCCAGCACCCTGACAGGGGGCGAGTACAATGAGCAGTTCTTC. The V call is TRBV12-3 or TRBV12-4, the J call TRBJ2-1; 10 nucleotides align to TRBD1. Trimming at V came to 7 bases and at J to 4 bases, leaving 7 bases not matched to a gene. The CDR3 spans 15 residues.

The rearrangement joins TRBV12-3 or TRBV12-4 to TRBJ1-3, with a weak D call TRBD1 (6 bases). Trimming left V 5 bases short and J 5 bases short, with 19 bases between. The CDR3 extends over 16 amino acids. The CDR3 DNA follows: TGTGCCAGCAGTGAGTCGGGGCAGGGGATAAGAAACACCATATATTTT. Its translation: CASSESGQGIRNTIYF.